This is a list of T cell receptor beta chains from one sample in a study of cytomegalovirus exposure and HLA in healthy donors. Some clones are missing from TCRdb's copy, which holds only in-frame ones; the method was immunoSEQ multiplex PCR. The repertoire includes roughly 100,000 clones, about 80% of them detected once, and roughly 1.9% sits in the top ten. Specimen: PBMCs. These receptor sequences come from a man aged 30 to 39 in good health and CMV-seronegative. CDR3s include the opening cysteine and the closing phenylalanine or tryptophan.

TRBV5-1 CASSLAGGAADTQYF
TRBV7-2 CASSLALAGGYQETQYF
TRBV4-1 CASSQTDRDSFEAFF
TRBV27 CASSLLQGAERSF
TRBV25-1 CASSEHGGGGNSSPLHF
TRBV5-1 CASSLGSGTGGKDGYTF
TRBV2 CASSEALSQPQHF
TRBV29-1 CSVVPGDEPSSYNEQFF
TRBV4-1 CASSQLHSSGRAHEQFF
TRBV2 CASSSGLGLVYF
TRBV7-8 CASSSPMAQGDYGYTF
TRBV30 CAWTGEYNSPLHF
TRBV4-2 CASRPGYGGIQETQYF
TRBV5-1 CASSSVTGGEEKLFF
TRBV13 CASSFLSGGPDPTDTQYF
TRBV5-1 CASSLALDIGELFF
TRBV7-6 CASSASSGGANTGELFF
TRBV2 CASSVTGSQSNQPQHF
TRBV11-2 CASSSGQYTEAFF
TRBV27 CASRSNRGEAFF
TRBV29-1 CSVRTGNQPQHF
TRBV6-5 CASSTRTGREAFF
TRBV5-4 CASSSGQGPEAFF
TRBV30 CAWSAGRAEAFF
TRBV5-1 CASSRQGFSTDTQYF
TRBV28 CASSSGQVIYGYTF
TRBV9 CASSVGAGGAPYEQYF
TRBV2 CAAQQGRIETQYF
TRBV2 CASSGLAGGPGANVLTF